A single sample is the source of the 5 T cell receptor beta chains below, sequenced in a study of blood T cell repertoires in COVID-19. The data were produced by immunoSEQ multiplex PCR, yet TCRdb's version contains in-frame clones alone and is incomplete. The sample yields some 190,000 clones, less than 90% seen once. Source material: peripheral blood. These receptors came from a man aged 30-40 years with acute or convalescent COVID-19.

The chain carries TRBV5-8 and TRBJ2-3, with D possibly TRBD2 on 5 matching bases. V lost 4 bases and J lost 1, with 10 bases in between. This CDR3 is built from 14 residues. Germline V CDR1 and CDR2: SGHTS, YDEGEE. The CDR3 protein is CASSGFGGTDTQYF. The CDR3, as DNA: TGTGCCAGCAGCGGGTTCGGGGGCACAGATACGCAGTATTTT.

This chain connects TRBV5-1 to TRBJ1-3; a possible D gene is TRBD1 (5 bases). This CDR3 contains 12 residues. The V and J ends lost 4 bases and 8 bases respectively, with 10 bases between them. CDR1 is SGHRS, CDR2 YFSETQ, per germline. The chain's CDR3 is CASSPEGDTIYF. As DNA, the CDR3 is TGCGCCAGCAGCCCCGAAGGGGACACCATATATTTT.

The chain joins TRBV5-1 to TRBJ2-2, with TRBD2 identical over 8 bases. There are 14 residues in the CDR3. Germline trimming cut 0 bases from V and 6 bases from J; bases unmatched to any gene: 1. Germline V gene data show CDR1 as SGHRS and CDR2 as YFSETQ. The CDR3 region has the DNA TGCGCCAGCAGCTTGGCGGGAGGGCCCGGGGAGCTGTTTTTT. It yields the protein CASSLAGGPGELFF.

This clone came up once. This chain links TRBV19 with TRBJ1-2; 8 nucleotides line up with TRBD1. Germline V gene data show CDR1 as LNHDA and CDR2 as SQIVND (reference sequence). V was pared by 6 bases and J by 2 bases, with 2 bases of the junction left unmatched. This CDR3 region has 13 residues. The CDR3 protein is CASRRTGNYGYTF. The CDR3 region has the DNA TGTGCCAGTAGGAGGACAGGGAACTATGGCTACACCTTC.

J is TRBJ2-3 and V is TRBV5-4, with 8 bases fitting TRBD1. With 4 bases clipped from V and 2 bases from J, the junction kept 9 bases outside the gene matches. The CDR3 loop spans 16 amino acids. Per the germline V gene, CDR1 is SGHNT and CDR2 is YYREEE (reference sequence). The CDR3 nucleotides are TGTGCCAGCAGCCCGGGACAGGTTAGATCCACAGATACGCAGTATTTT. It codes for CASSPGQVRSTDTQYF.